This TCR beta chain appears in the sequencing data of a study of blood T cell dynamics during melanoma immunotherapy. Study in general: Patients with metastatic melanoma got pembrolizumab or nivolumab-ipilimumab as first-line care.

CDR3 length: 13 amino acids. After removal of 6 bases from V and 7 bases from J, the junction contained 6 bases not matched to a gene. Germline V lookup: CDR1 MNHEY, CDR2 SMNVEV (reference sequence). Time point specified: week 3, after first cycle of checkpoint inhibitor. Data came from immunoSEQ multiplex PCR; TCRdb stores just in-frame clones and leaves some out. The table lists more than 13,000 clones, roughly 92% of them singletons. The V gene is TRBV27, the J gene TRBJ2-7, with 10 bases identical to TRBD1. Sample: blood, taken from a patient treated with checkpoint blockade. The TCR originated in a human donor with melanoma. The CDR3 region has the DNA TGTGCCAGCAGACGACAGGGGGCCGAGGAGCAGTACTTC. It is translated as CASRRQGAEEQYF.